The 27 T cell receptor beta chains below come from one sample, sequenced in a study of blood T cell repertoires in COVID-19. TCRdb's copy holds only in-frame clones and misses some; the assay was immunoSEQ multiplex PCR. The sample has about 120,000 clones, more than 80% seen once. Sequencing used peripheral blood. Source of these receptors: a human donor in a cohort sampled during active COVID-19.

The V and J genes are TRBV6-1 and TRBJ1-6, with D possibly matching TRBD1 (5 bases). CDR1 and CDR2 from the germline V gene are MNHNS and SASEGT. The CDR3 has 16 residues. V was pared by 1 base and J by 6 bases, with 13 bases between. The CDR3 here is CASSEGNTGINSPLHF. The CDR3 DNA reads TGTGCCAGCAGTGAAGGAAACACAGGAATTAATTCACCCCTCCACTTT.

The chain carries TRBV27 and TRBJ1-6, with D perhaps matching TRBD1 (5 bases). Germline values: CDR1 MNHEY, CDR2 SMNVEV (reference sequence). Deletions cut 1 base from V and 6 bases from J, with 13 bases between. This CDR3 contains 16 residues. The CDR3 DNA is TGTGCCAGCAGTTTATGGCCAGGGACTCCTAATTCACCCCTCCACTTT. As protein: CASSLWPGTPNSPLHF.

This clone was recorded only once. The chain links TRBV7-2 to TRBJ1-2, with a weak D call TRBD1 (5 bases). The CDR3 loop spans 13 amino acids. V was clipped by 1 base and J by 6 bases, with 9 bases between them. Germline CDR1 and CDR2: SGHTA and FQGNSA. CDR3: CASSLEAGHGYTF. As DNA, the CDR3 is TGTGCCAGCAGCTTAGAAGCAGGGCATGGCTACACCTTC.

This chain links TRBV6-5 with TRBJ2-1, with D possibly matching TRBD2 (6 bases). CDR1 and CDR2 from the germline V gene are MNHEY and SVGAGI. The CDR3 has 12 amino acids. Trimming cost V 0 bases and J 10 bases, with 7 bases left between them. CDR3 residues: CASSYSGGEQFF. The CDR3 DNA is TGTGCCAGCAGTTACTCGGGGGGAGAGCAGTTCTTC.

The V gene is TRBV5-6, the J gene TRBJ2-3, with 10 bases fitting TRBD1. V trimming: 3 bases; J trimming: 0 bases; junction bases outside the gene matches: 4. The CDR3 is 16 residues long. CDR1 SGHDT and CDR2 YYEEEE come from the germline V gene. CDR3 DNA sequence: TGTGCCAGCAGCTGGGGGACAGGGGAAAGCACAGATACGCAGTATTTT. Its translation is CASSWGTGESTDTQYF.

This clone was seen just once. V and J are TRBV5-4 and TRBJ2-7; unclear D gene. The CDR3 contains 16 residues. V was cut by 2 bases and J by 7 bases, with 22 bases left in between. The germline V gene encodes CDR1 SGHNT and CDR2 YYREEE (reference sequence). The CDR3 bases are TGTGCCAGCAGCTTTGTGGGTAGACTCAACTTTGGGGAGCAGTACTTC. Amino acid sequence: CASSFVGRLNFGEQYF. Looking up the rest from reference TRBV5-4 and TRBJ2-7 gives the full variable domain: ETGVTQSPTHLIKTRGQQVTLRCSSQSGHNTVSWYQQALGQGPQFIFQYYREEENGRGNFPPRFSGLQFPNYSSELNVNALELDDSALYLCASSFVGRLNFGEQYFGPGTRLTVT.

The gene calls are TRBV11-1 and TRBJ2-7, with 8 bases aligning to TRBD1. Germline CDR1 is SGHAT and CDR2 is FQDESV (reference sequence). Germline trimming cut 6 bases from V and 1 base from J; bases unmatched to any gene: 8. The CDR3 is 15 amino acids. The CDR3 is CASSSLGTGSYEQYF. DNA of the CDR3: TGTGCCAGCAGTTCTTTAGGGACAGGTTCCTACGAGCAGTACTTC.

The chain employs TRBV29-1 and TRBJ1-2, with 8 positions matching TRBD1. This CDR3 is built from 16 residues. Germline V gene data show CDR1 as SQVTM and CDR2 as ANQGSEA. With 6 bases clipped from V and 0 bases from J, the junction kept 12 bases outside the gene matches. The CDR3 region has the DNA TGCAGCGTGAATTACCCGGGACAGGCGTCTAACTATGGCTACACCTTC. This sequence encodes CSVNYPGQASNYGYTF. Together with reference TRBV29-1 and TRBJ1-2, the CDR3 gives the full variable domain: SAVISQKPSRDICQRGTSLTIQCQVDSQVTMMFWYRQQPGQSLTLIATANQGSEATYESGFVIDKFPISRPNLTFSTLTVSNMSPEDSSIYLCSVNYPGQASNYGYTFGSGTRLTVV.

CDR3 DNA: TGTGCCATCCGACGGGAGGTCAGCTCCTACGAGCAGTACTTC. Translating it yields CAIRREVSSYEQYF. The V gene is TRBV24-1, the J gene TRBJ2-7, with TRBD2 matching over 7 bases. CDR1 is KGHDR and CDR2 is SFDVKD in the germline V gene. CDR3 length: 14 amino acids. The junction had 9 bases not matched to a gene; V was cut back by 11 bases and J by 0 bases.

In this sample, this clone turned up a few times. The chain couples TRBV2 to TRBJ2-2, with 12 bases fitting TRBD2. Germline V gives CDR1 SNHLY, CDR2 FYNNEI. The CDR3 has 16 residues. V shed 3 bases, J shed 7 bases, and the junction held 6 bases outside the gene matches. CDR3 in amino acids: CASSEASGGAIGELFF. CDR3 sequence (DNA): TGTGCCAGCAGTGAGGCTAGCGGGGGGGCGATCGGGGAGCTGTTTTTT.

The chain recombines TRBV6-2 or TRBV6-3 with TRBJ1-5; 8 bases are a match to TRBD1. This CDR3 comprises 16 residues. In germline, CDR1 is MNHEY, CDR2 SVGEGT. V lost 2 bases, J lost 6 bases, and 9 bases stayed unmatched. In DNA, the CDR3 is TGTGCCAGCAGTTACGGGGGGACAGGCGGTTTTCAGCCCCAGCATTTT. Residues: CASSYGGTGGFQPQHF.

The chain combines TRBV5-6 with TRBJ2-7; 10 bases line up with TRBD1. CDR1 and CDR2 from the germline V gene are SGHDT and YYEEEE. Trimming removed 3 bases from V and 3 bases from J; junction bases left unmatched: 0. This CDR3 has 13 amino acids. The CDR3 is CASSWDRGYEQYF. The CDR3 DNA reads as TGTGCCAGCAGCTGGGACAGGGGCTACGAGCAGTACTTC.

The rearrangement joins TRBV7-8 to TRBJ2-1, with TRBD2 matching over 15 bases. This CDR3 comprises 17 residues. Trimming cost V 5 bases and J 7 bases; bases outside gene matches: 9. The germline V gene has CDR1 SGHVS and CDR2 FQNEAQ. CDR3 nucleotide sequence: TGTGCCAGCAGCCACCGGACTAGCGGGAGGGCCGGAAATGAGCAGTTCTTC. Translated, it gives CASSHRTSGRAGNEQFF. The variable domain in full, with the rest retrieved from reference TRBV7-8 and TRBJ2-1, is GAGVSQSPRYKVAKRGQDVALRCDPISGHVSLFWYQQALGQGPEFLTYFQNEAQLDKSGLPSDRFFAERPEGSVSTLKIQRTQQEDSAVYLCASSHRTSGRAGNEQFFGPGTRLTVL.

The CDR3: CASSAAGGTLGTQYF. The CDR3 coding sequence is TGTGCCAGCAGCGCAGCGGGGGGTACACTGGGGACCCAGTACTTC. The genes are TRBV7-6 and TRBJ2-5; the match to TRBD2 covers 9 bases. Germline lookup yields CDR1 SGHVS and CDR2 FNYEAQ. V gave up 5 bases and J gave up 7 bases; unmatched junction bases: 11. The CDR3 has 15 amino acids.

This clone was counted between two and nine times. The V gene is TRBV27, the J gene TRBJ1-6; D gene ambiguous. The V gene's germline CDR1 is MNHEY and CDR2 SMNVEV (reference sequence). Trimming cost V 2 bases and J 4 bases, with 6 bases left between them. The CDR3 length is 14 residues. The CDR3, as DNA: TGTGCCAGCAGTTTAATTCCTTATAATTCACCCCTCCACTTT. It yields the protein CASSLIPYNSPLHF.

This clone has a handful of counts. The V call is TRBV2, the J call TRBJ2-7, with 10 positions matching TRBD2. The V gene end was trimmed by 2 bases and the J gene end by 2 bases; junction bases not matched to a gene: 3. In germline, CDR1 is SNHLY, CDR2 FYNNEI. The CDR3 has 15 residues. The CDR3 protein is CASSEISGRAYEQYF. The CDR3, as DNA: TGTGCCAGCAGTGAAATCAGCGGGAGGGCCTACGAGCAGTACTTC.

The chain carries TRBV5-1 and TRBJ1-5; 10 bases fit TRBD1. The trim removed 7 bases at V and 6 bases at J, leaving 4 bases unmatched. This CDR3 region has 13 residues. Germline-derived CDR1 and CDR2 are SGHRS and YFSETQ. The CDR3: CASLGQGGQPQHF. The CDR3 nucleotides read TGCGCCAGCCTCGGACAGGGGGGTCAGCCCCAGCATTTT.

The chain recombines TRBV11-2 with TRBJ2-7, with D maybe TRBD2 (6 bases). The CDR3 sequence is 15 residues long. CDR1 is SGHAT, CDR2 FQNNGV, per germline. Trimming cost V 5 bases and J 0 bases, with 14 bases left between them. This chain's CDR3 is CASSTSGSPSYEQYF. CDR3 coding DNA: TGTGCCAGCAGCACCAGCGGGTCCCCCTCCTACGAGCAGTACTTC.

The V gene is TRBV10-3, the J gene TRBJ2-2; maybe TRBD2 (7 bases). Trimming cost V 8 bases and J 5 bases, with 15 bases left between them. This CDR3 is 14 amino acids long. Germline V CDR1 and CDR2: ENHRY, SYGVKD. The CDR3 coding sequence is TGTGCCATCCAGTCACAGGGAGGGACCGGGGAGCTGTTTTTT. Amino acid sequence: CAIQSQGGTGELFF.

This chain connects TRBV2 to TRBJ1-3; D gene ambiguous. The CDR3 runs 16 residues. Germline V gene lookup returns CDR1 SNHLY and CDR2 FYNNEI. The V end lost 4 bases, the J end lost 1 base, and 14 bases lay between the germline ends. The DNA for the CDR3 is TGTGCCAGCAGTGGAGGTCTAACCCCATCTGGAAACACCATATATTTT. Translation gives CASSGGLTPSGNTIYF.

The CDR3 sequence is CASSQKASGGETQYF. In DNA form, the CDR3 reads TGCGCCAGCAGCCAAAAAGCTTCCGGGGGAGAGACCCAGTACTTC. V gene TRBV4-3 combines with J gene TRBJ2-5, with TRBD2 as a possible D gene (6 bases). The CDR3 extends over 15 amino acids. CDR1 LGHNA and CDR2 YSLEER come from the germline V gene. The ends were cut back, 2 bases at V and 4 bases at J, with 14 bases in the middle.

This clone was detected a few times. This chain links TRBV7-9 with TRBJ1-2; 10 nucleotides agree with TRBD1. The CDR3 runs to 14 residues. Germline V gene sequence: CDR1 SEHNR, CDR2 FQNEAQ (reference sequence). The junction had 2 bases not matched to a gene; V was cut back by 3 bases and J by 4 bases. CDR3 in DNA: TGTGCCAGCAGCTTTTGGACAGGGGGCTATGGCTACACCTTC. Its protein is CASSFWTGGYGYTF.

The chain is built from TRBV5-1 and TRBJ2-3; D may be TRBD1 (6 bases). The CDR3 loop spans 14 amino acids. Germline CDR1 reads SGHRS; CDR2 reads YFSETQ. The ends were cut back, 4 bases at V and 0 bases at J, with 9 bases in the middle. The CDR3 DNA is TGCGCCAGCAGCCAACAGGGTAGCACAGATACGCAGTATTTT. This sequence encodes CASSQQGSTDTQYF.

This clone was seen a handful of times. J is TRBJ1-6 and V is TRBV30; no reliable D call. The germline CDR1 and CDR2 sequences are GTSNPN and SVGIG (reference sequence). V shed 0 bases and J shed 4 bases, with 10 bases lying between them. This CDR3 has 15 amino acids. The CDR3 loop reads CAWSVSNRYNSPLHF. The CDR3 region has the DNA TGTGCCTGGAGTGTATCTAACCGGTATAATTCACCCCTCCACTTT.

This chain uses TRBV7-2 with TRBJ1-5; 9 positions agree with TRBD1. Germline loops: CDR1 SGHTA, CDR2 FQGNSA. The CDR3 consists of 16 residues. J lost 9 bases, V lost 0 bases, and 9 bases had no gene match. CDR3 protein: CASSLAASGQGRPQHF. Written as DNA, the CDR3 is TGTGCCAGCAGCTTAGCCGCCTCGGGACAGGGTAGGCCCCAGCATTTT.

This clone was counted once. The sample has other DNA sequences that encode this CDR3 too. The J gene is TRBJ1-5, the V gene TRBV28; tentative D call: TRBD1 (6 bases). Germline V gene lookup returns CDR1 MDHEN and CDR2 SYDVKM. The CDR3 has 14 amino acids. Trimming pared 2 bases from V and 2 bases from J, leaving 7 bases between. The CDR3 DNA is TGTGCCAGCAGTTTAAACAGGGGCAATCAGCCCCAGCATTTT. Translating it yields CASSLNRGNQPQHF.

The gene calls are TRBV7-8 and TRBJ2-7; 8 nucleotides align to TRBD1. The V gene end was trimmed by 2 bases and the J gene end by 3 bases; junction bases not matched to a gene: 9. In germline, CDR1 is SGHVS, CDR2 FQNEAQ. The CDR3 contains 16 residues. CDR3 region: CASSLLGTGVNYEQYF. The DNA of the CDR3 is TGTGCCAGCAGCTTACTAGGGACAGGAGTTAACTACGAGCAGTACTTC.